One sample yielded the 13 T cell receptor beta chains listed below, sequenced in a study of blood T cell repertoires in COVID-19. Sequencing was performed with immunoSEQ multiplex PCR; in TCRdb, only in-frame clones are kept and a portion is missing. Of about 190,000 clones listed, over 75% are singletons. The sequenced material came from peripheral blood. All receptors derive from a woman older than 75 with active or convalescent COVID-19.

The chain recombines TRBV12-3 or TRBV12-4 with TRBJ2-7, with D tentatively TRBD1 (5 bases). V lost 4 bases and J lost 6, with 13 bases in between. The CDR3 extends over 13 amino acids. CDR3 nucleotide sequence: TGTGCCAGCAGTTCCGCAGGGATGGGCGAGCAGTACTTC. Protein sequence: CASSSAGMGEQYF.

This sequence joins TRBV7-8 and TRBJ2-5, with D perhaps matching TRBD1 (6 bases). Germline CDR1 SGHVS, CDR2 FQNEAQ. The ends were cut back, 5 bases at V and 2 bases at J, with 15 bases in the middle. CDR3 length: 15 amino acids. CDR3 loop: CASSQLGAGQETQYF. The CDR3 region has the DNA TGTGCCAGCAGCCAACTGGGGGCAGGGCAAGAGACCCAGTACTTC.

The table lists this clone with a count of one. V and J are TRBV19 and TRBJ2-3; no clear D gene. V was shortened by 5 bases and J by 3 bases, with 15 bases between the two germline ends. Per germline, CDR1 LNHDA and CDR2 SQIVND (reference sequence). The CDR3 has 15 residues. CDR3: CASSPTSRGTDTQYF. CDR3 in DNA: TGTGCCAGTAGTCCGACGAGTAGAGGTACAGATACGCAGTATTTT.

The chain is built from TRBV5-6 and TRBJ1-2; TRBD1 matches at 7 bases. Germline CDR1 and CDR2: SGHDT and YYEEEE. The V segment lost 2 bases and the J segment 7 bases; nucleotides outside the gene matches: 5. This CDR3 comprises 13 residues. This CDR3 reads CASSFTRGTGYTF. CDR3 nucleotide sequence: TGTGCCAGCAGCTTTACCAGGGGGACTGGCTACACCTTC.

The chain has TRBV5-6 and TRBJ2-1; D may be TRBD2 (5 bases). Per the germline V gene, CDR1 is SGHDT and CDR2 is YYEEEE. Between the trimmed V and J ends, which lost 1 base and 2 bases, there was a span of 10 bases. This CDR3 contains 15 residues. The CDR3 sequence: CASSLRSGTYNEQFF. CDR3 coding DNA: TGTGCCAGCAGCTTGAGAAGCGGAACCTACAATGAGCAGTTCTTC.

V usage is TRBV5-6 and J usage is TRBJ2-3; TRBD2 agrees at 8 bases. With V trimmed by 2 bases and J by 4 bases, 6 bases remained unmatched. CDR3 length equals 15 residues. The germline CDR1 and CDR2 sequences are SGHDT and YYEEEE. CDR3 nucleotides: TGTGCCAGCAGCTTTCGGGGGGGCCGACCAGATACGCAGTATTTT. It yields the protein CASSFRGGRPDTQYF.

CDR3 nucleotide sequence: TGTGCCAGCAGTTTCTCCCTTGGCAGGCTCTCCTATAATTCACCCCTCCACTTT. It encodes CASSFSLGRLSYNSPLHF. The rearrangement uses TRBV28 and TRBJ1-6; no clear D. The CDR3 is 18 amino acids. Trimming took off 3 bases at V and 0 bases at J, with 15 bases between the two ends. Germline V CDR1 and CDR2: MDHEN, SYDVKM. Together with reference TRBV28 and TRBJ1-6, the CDR3 gives the full variable domain: DVKVTQSSRYLVKRTGEKVFLECVQDMDHENMFWYRQDPGLGLRLIYFSYDVKMKEKGDIPEGYSVSREKKERFSLILESASTNQTSMYLCASSFSLGRLSYNSPLHFGNGTRLTVT.

J is TRBJ1-6 and V is TRBV7-2, with 10 bases lining up with TRBD1. CDR1 and CDR2 from the germline V gene are SGHTA and FQGNSA. This CDR3 spans 14 amino acids. The J segment lost 9 bases and the V segment lost 3 bases, leaving 2 bases of the junction unmatched. CDR3 sequence: CASSFRTGGSPLHF. DNA for the CDR3: TGTGCCAGCAGCTTTAGGACAGGGGGTTCACCCCTCCACTTT. The full variable domain, completed using reference TRBV7-2 and TRBJ1-6, is GAGVSQSPSNKVTEKGKDVELRCDPISGHTALYWYRQSLGQGLEFLIYFQGNSAPDKSGLPSDRFSAERTGGSVSTLTIQRTQQEDSAVYLCASSFRTGGSPLHFGNGTRLTVT.

The chain links TRBV29-1 to TRBJ1-2, with a tentative D call TRBD1 (5 bases). V gave up 2 bases and J gave up 4 bases, with 17 bases separating them. The CDR3 is 15 amino acids. CDR1 SQVTM and CDR2 ANQGSEA come from the germline V gene. The DNA of the CDR3 is TGCAGCGTTGAAATTTGGCAGGGAAGCAGCTATGGCTACACCTTC. Residues: CSVEIWQGSSYGYTF. The whole variable domain, filled in from reference TRBV29-1 and TRBJ1-2, reads SAVISQKPSRDICQRGTSLTIQCQVDSQVTMMFWYRQQPGQSLTLIATANQGSEATYESGFVIDKFPISRPNLTFSTLTVSNMSPEDSSIYLCSVEIWQGSSYGYTFGSGTRLTVV.

The rearrangement links TRBV7-9 to TRBJ1-4; 7 bases agree with TRBD1. The CDR3 extends over 17 amino acids. Germline values: CDR1 SEHNR, CDR2 FQNEAQ (reference sequence). The V and J ends lost 1 base and 0 bases, in that order; junction bases with no gene match: 5. CDR3 coding DNA: TGTGCCAGCAGCTTAGGGAGCAGGGGGACAACTAATGAAAAACTGTTTTTT. Translating gives CASSLGSRGTTNEKLFF. Full variable domain (rest looked up from reference TRBV7-9 and TRBJ1-4): DTGVSQNPRHKITKRGQNVTFRCDPISEHNRLYWYRQTLGQGPEFLTYFQNEAQLEKSRLLSDRFSAERPKGSFSTLEIQRTEQGDSAMYLCASSLGSRGTTNEKLFFGSGTQLSVL.

This chain links TRBV7-6 with TRBJ2-3, with TRBD2 matching 9 bases. Trimming at V came to 0 bases and at J to 0 bases, leaving 10 bases not matched to a gene. CDR1 and CDR2 (germline): SGHVS, FNYEAQ. This CDR3 spans 19 amino acids. The CDR3, as DNA: TGTGCCAGCAGCTTAGCTACGGGTAGCGGGGGCCTTAGCACAGATACGCAGTATTTT. This encodes CASSLATGSGGLSTDTQYF. The whole variable domain, filled in from reference TRBV7-6 and TRBJ2-3, reads GAGVSQSPRYKVTKRGQDVALRCDPISGHVSLYWYRQALGQGPEFLTYFNYEAQQDKSGLPNDRFSAERPEGSISTLTIQRTEQRDSAMYRCASSLATGSGGLSTDTQYFGPGTRLTVL.

V and J are TRBV14 and TRBJ1-2, with no clear D. V was pared by 1 base and J by 4 bases, with 13 bases between. Germline CDR1 is SGHDN and CDR2 is FVKESK. The CDR3 runs to 15 residues. The CDR3 DNA is TGTGCCAGCAGCCAAGGGCCGGGAACTGTCTATGGCTACACCTTC. It yields the protein CASSQGPGTVYGYTF.

The gene calls are TRBV5-4 and TRBJ2-1; D not resolved. Germline assignment: CDR1 SGHNT and CDR2 YYREEE (reference sequence). The CDR3 has 13 amino acids. V lost 1 base to trimming and J lost 5 bases, with 7 bases between them. The CDR3: CASSLTSNNEQFF. The CDR3 nucleotides read TGTGCCAGCAGCTTGACCAGTAACAATGAGCAGTTCTTC.